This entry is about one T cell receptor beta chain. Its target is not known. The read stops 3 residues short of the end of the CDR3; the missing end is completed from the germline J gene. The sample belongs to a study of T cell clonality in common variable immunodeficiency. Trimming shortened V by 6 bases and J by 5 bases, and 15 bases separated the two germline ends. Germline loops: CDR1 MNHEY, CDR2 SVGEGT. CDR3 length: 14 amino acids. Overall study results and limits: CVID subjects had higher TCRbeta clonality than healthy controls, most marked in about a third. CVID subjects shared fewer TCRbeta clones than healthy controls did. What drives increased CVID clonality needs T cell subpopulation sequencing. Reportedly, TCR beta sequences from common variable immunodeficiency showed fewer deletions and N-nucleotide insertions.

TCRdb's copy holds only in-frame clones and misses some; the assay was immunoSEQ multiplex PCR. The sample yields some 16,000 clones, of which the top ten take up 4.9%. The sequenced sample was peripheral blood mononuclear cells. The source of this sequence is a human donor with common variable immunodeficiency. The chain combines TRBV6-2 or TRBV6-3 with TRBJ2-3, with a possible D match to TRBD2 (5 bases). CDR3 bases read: TGTGCCAGCAGCCCCCGGACTGTCGAAGATACG. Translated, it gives CASSPRTVEDT. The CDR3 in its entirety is CASSPRTVEDTQYF.